This T cell receptor (beta chain) comes out of a study of T cells in Graves' hyperthyroidism and ophthalmopathy. Each ophthalmopathy patient scored at least 3 on the Clinical Activity Score and at least 4 on NOSPECS grade, with duration under 3 months. Amplified TCR beta CDR3 regions derived from RNA transcripts. RT-PCR in the first round (using the HTBI primer set) targeted the TCR CDR3. MiXCR was run by TCRdb on the multiplex PCR reads, yielding one entry per CDR3 protein. This table has fewer than 40,000 distinct CDR3 sequences, approximately 50% appearing once. This clonotype has at least ten counts. The CDR3 extends over 17 amino acids. Between the trimmed V and J ends, which lost 8 bases and 4 bases, there was a span of 25 bases.

The sequence came from a woman aged 40 to 50 with Graves' ophthalmopathy. The gene calls are TRBV12-3 or TRBV12-4 and TRBJ2-3, with D possibly called TRBD1 or TRBD2 (8 bases each). Material for sequencing was blood. The CDR3 protein is CASLRGRGAGASDTQYF. The CDR3, as DNA: TGTGCCAGCCTCAGGGGGCGCGGAGCGGGAGCTTCAGATACGCAGTATTTT.